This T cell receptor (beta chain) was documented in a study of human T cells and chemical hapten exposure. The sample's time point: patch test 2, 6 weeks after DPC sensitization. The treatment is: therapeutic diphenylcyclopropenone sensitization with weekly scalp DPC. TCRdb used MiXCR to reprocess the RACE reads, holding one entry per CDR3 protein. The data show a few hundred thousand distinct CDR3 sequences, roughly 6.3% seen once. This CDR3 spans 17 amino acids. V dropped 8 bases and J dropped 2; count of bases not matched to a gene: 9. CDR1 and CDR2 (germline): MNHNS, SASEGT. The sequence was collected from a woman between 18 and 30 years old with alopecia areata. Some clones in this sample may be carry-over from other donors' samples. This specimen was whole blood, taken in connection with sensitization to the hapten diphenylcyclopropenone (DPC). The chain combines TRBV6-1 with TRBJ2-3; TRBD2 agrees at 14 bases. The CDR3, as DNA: TGTGCCAGCCGCCTAGGACTAGCGGGGGGATACACAGATACGCAGTATTTT. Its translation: CASRLGLAGGYTDTQYF.